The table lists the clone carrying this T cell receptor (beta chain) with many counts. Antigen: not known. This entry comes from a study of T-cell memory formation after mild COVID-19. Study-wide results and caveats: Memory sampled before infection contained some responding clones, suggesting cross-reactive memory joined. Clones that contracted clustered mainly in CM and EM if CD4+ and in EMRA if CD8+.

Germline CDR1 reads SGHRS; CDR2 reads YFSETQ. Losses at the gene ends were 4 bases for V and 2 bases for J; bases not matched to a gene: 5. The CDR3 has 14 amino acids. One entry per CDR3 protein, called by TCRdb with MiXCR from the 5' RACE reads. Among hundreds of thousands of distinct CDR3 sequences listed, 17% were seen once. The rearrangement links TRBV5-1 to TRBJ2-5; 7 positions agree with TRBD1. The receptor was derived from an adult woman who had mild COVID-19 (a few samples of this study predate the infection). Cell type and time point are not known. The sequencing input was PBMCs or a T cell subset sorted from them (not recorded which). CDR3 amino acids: CASSLGTAQETQYF. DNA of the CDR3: TGCGCCAGCAGCCTCGGGACAGCGCAAGAGACCCAGTACTTC.